This T cell receptor (beta chain) was sequenced in a study of PD-L1 blockade in urothelial cancer (dated 2017 in TCRdb). Regarding the complete study: All patients started therapy around 2014 and received atezolizumab 1,200 mg intravenously every 3 weeks. About 90% of the roughly 29 patients were identified as males with urothelial cancer of bladder origin, and a prior smoking history was reported by 18 of 29 patients. An ECOG performance status of 0 or 1 was recorded for the patients, and 0 to 3 prior chemotherapy regimens had been received by the patients. Blood samples were analyzed at 3 weeks after treatment start (second dose) and at 6 weeks after treatment start. A median of about 140,000 T cells and approximately 86,000 unique TCRs was obtained from blood samples, and a median clonality of 0.080 was observed. An exploratory multi-omic analysis was conducted of the somatic, immune and clinical correlates of response to PD-L1 blockade with atezolizumab in urothelial cancer. TCR sequencing covered pretreatment tumor samples and matched, serially collected peripheral blood taken before and after atezolizumab treatment. Durable clinical benefit was defined as a progression-free survival longer than 6 months, and TCR features were additionally tested against progression-free survival and overall survival. In the same patients who had TCR sequencing, pretreatment tumors also underwent whole exome sequencing and RNA sequencing. Several patients achieved durable clinical benefit and some 21 did not. Pretreatment blood TCR-seq was available for about 28 patients, at least one posttreatment blood collection was obtained for some 25 patients, and tumor TCR-seq was available for some 25 patients. Overall study outcomes, separate from this receptor: A pretreatment peripheral blood TCR clonality below the median was linked to improved progression-free and overall survival. Because the sample size was small (n = 29) and many of the analyses were exploratory, the results are meant to be hypothesis-generating. Among patients with durable benefit, tumor-associated TCR clones showed greater expansion in peripheral blood 3 weeks after treatment started (n = 22, p = 0.022).

In the paper's terms, the time point label means: pretreatment peripheral blood. The cohort included 29 patients with locally advanced or metastatic urothelial carcinoma who were treated at Memorial Sloan Kettering on a trial protocol. Peripheral blood mononuclear cells were collected from each patient pretreatment and during treatment, giving between 1 and 8 total time points per patient. The Qiagen DNeasy Blood extraction kit was used to purify genomic DNA from total PBMCs and tumor samples. PBMCs were collected pretreatment and during treatment, and were isolated and stored as previously described. Between the V and J ends, shortened by 4 bases and 7 bases respectively, the junction contains 8 bases. Spanning cysteine to phenylalanine, the CDR3 consists of 12 amino acids. The only DNA kept is the CDR3, 36 bases in frame from the first base. Reading the germline V gene gives CDR1 MRHNA and CDR2 SNTAGT.

Synthetic TCR analog templates were spiked into each PCR to estimate absolute template abundance from read counts. TCRbeta CDR3 regions were amplified from genomic DNA with bias-controlled V and J gene primers using the immunoSEQ assay. Sequencing of rearranged TCRbeta segments was performed at approximately 20X coverage. From the authors' description of their analysis: Sequencing errors were corrected by clustering and CDR3s were annotated against IMGT to assign V, D and J genes. Out-of-frame and stop-codon sequences were excluded, and only productive TCRbeta rearrangements were used in downstream analyses. Clonality was calculated as one minus the Shannon entropy normalized by the log of the number of unique productive sequences. Clones differing between time points or between blood and tumor were identified using Fisher's exact test with Benjamini-Hochberg correction, with an adjusted p below 0.01 applied as the threshold. This is the immuneACCESS table as TCRdb keeps it, with only in-frame sequences that have V and J called. A part of the clones is gone; compared with another copy, unresolved V genes explain less than half, and the rest is unexplained. V, J and clone size are those of that table, while D and trimming were read from the DNA. The sample table contains tens of thousands of clones; only one count was recorded for approximately 83% of them. The ten largest clones take up more than 13% of the sample.

Worth noting for this clone: No cognate antigen has been identified for it. Per-base quality was not reported, and no clone a single base away is much larger than it.

The sequenced sample was PBMCs, obtained around atezolizumab (anti-PD-L1) treatment. The V and J segments used are TRBV6-4 and TRBJ2-1; the D gene identity is not certain. The receptor's source is a man in his sixties with urothelial cancer. This receptor carries the CDR3 CASSGGQNEQFF. The DNA is as follows: TGTGCCAGCAGTGGCGGCCAGAATGAGCAGTTCTTC.